This T cell receptor (beta chain) was obtained from a study of radiation and T cells in renal cell carcinoma. Clones were sequenced by immunoSEQ multiplex PCR, and TCRdb holds only the in-frame ones, with some missing. The data hold fewer than 85,000 clones, with roughly 87% observed a single time. Time point denoted: blood 4 weeks post-SBRT, at nephrectomy. Treatment defined: 15 Gy SBRT to primary tumor, nephrectomy 4 weeks later. CDR3 length: 15 amino acids. Trimming stripped 4 bases from V and 1 base from J, with 14 bases between. Germline loops: CDR1 SGHNT, CDR2 YYREEE (reference sequence). Remarks on this clone: The antigen is unknown.

Findings and limits, study-wide: Pretreatment tumor biopsies were lacking, so baseline clonotypes are unknown.

This sequence was found in an older woman with renal cell carcinoma. Sequencing was performed on blood, taken from a patient whose treatment included radiotherapy and nephrectomy. The chain joins TRBV5-4 to TRBJ1-1, with a tentative D call TRBD1 (6 bases). For the CDR3, the DNA is TGTGCCAGCAGCAAAGAACAGGGAAGGAACACTGAAGCTTTCTTT. This sequence encodes CASSKEQGRNTEAFF.